These 27 T cell receptor beta chains were sequenced from one sample in a study of CXCR3-negative and CXCR3-positive naive CD8 T cells. Notes on the study in general: CXCR3-positive naive cells had TRB CDR3s that were more hydrophobic than CXCR3-negative naive cells had.

No antigen has been assigned to these receptors. TRB cDNA was prepared as libraries by UMI-labeled 5' RACE. Following a re-call of the 5' RACE reads, TCRdb has one entry per CDR3 protein and lacks DNA. The table lists roughly 120,000 distinct CDR3 sequences. Sample: naive CXCR3+ CD8+ T cells from blood. The subset was: CD45RO-CCR7+CD27+CD95- naive CD8+ T cells expressing CXCR3 (TNR3+). These receptors originate from a human donor in good health. Some clones in this sample may be carry-over from other donors' samples.

This chain links TRBV30 with TRBJ1-1; as DNA is missing, the TRBD1 call by TCRdb cannot be tested. CDR1 and CDR2 from the germline V gene are GTSNPN and SVGIG (reference sequence). This CDR3 has 12 residues. This CDR3 is CAWTQGAPAFFF.

The chain has TRBV4-1 and TRBJ2-7; without DNA, the TCRdb call of TRBD2 cannot be checked. CDR1 and CDR2 from the germline V gene are MGHRA and YSYEKL. This CDR3 has 16 residues. The CDR3 loop is CASSQEAGSGGYEQYF.

This chain connects TRBV19 to TRBJ1-4; TCRdb indicates TRBD1, and absent DNA this call remains unverified. The CDR3 contains 14 residues. CDR1 LNHDA and CDR2 SQIVND come from the germline V gene (reference sequence). CDR3 region: CASSTGTGVEKLFF.

V usage is TRBV7-9 and J usage is TRBJ2-1. This CDR3 has 16 amino acids. Germline CDR1 and CDR2: SEHNR and FQNEAQ (reference sequence). The CDR3: CASSPRREESYNEQFF.

The V call is TRBV20-1, the J call TRBJ1-6. The CDR3 has 15 residues. Germline CDR1 reads DFQATT; CDR2 reads SNEGSKA (reference sequence). Here the CDR3 reads CSAIPRTSYNSPLHF.

The V call is TRBV4-3, the J call TRBJ2-7; TCRdb names TRBD1, which stays unverified in the absence of DNA. Germline V gene sequence: CDR1 LGHNA, CDR2 YSLEER. The CDR3 is 15 residues long. This CDR3 is CASSQERAGSYEQYF.

V gene TRBV28 combines with J gene TRBJ2-3. The germline gives CDR1 MDHEN, CDR2 SYDVKM. CDR3 length equals 15 residues. The CDR3 spells CASSLTPKGTDTQYF.

CDR3 sequence: CASSPAKTANYGYTF. The V gene is TRBV12-3 or TRBV12-4, the J gene TRBJ1-2. CDR3 length equals 15 residues.

This chain uses TRBV29-1 with TRBJ2-3; TCRdb picks TRBD2, but there is no DNA to check that call. This CDR3 has 15 residues. Germline V gene lookup returns CDR1 SQVTM and CDR2 ANQGSEA. The CDR3 here is CSVGSSGTSTDTQYF.

This chain joins TRBV4-1 and TRBJ2-1; the D call from TCRdb, TRBD1, cannot be confirmed without DNA. This CDR3 spans 16 amino acids. Germline V lookup: CDR1 MGHRA, CDR2 YSYEKL. CDR3 sequence reads: CASSQARGWVDNEQFF.

The genes are TRBV9 and TRBJ2-7; no DNA is available, so the TRBD1 call from TCRdb remains unchecked. Per the germline V gene, CDR1 is SGDLS and CDR2 is YYNGEE. The CDR3 length is 15 residues. This chain's CDR3 is CASSAGTGGVYEQYF.

The chain couples TRBV20-1 to TRBJ1-2; TCRdb gives TRBD1 as the D gene, but with no DNA this cannot be confirmed. Germline V gene lookup returns CDR1 DFQATT and CDR2 SNEGSKA (reference sequence). This CDR3 is built from 13 residues. The CDR3 loop is CSAKTLGGYGYTF.

The chain uses TRBV29-1 and TRBJ1-5; the TRBD1 assignment by TCRdb is unverifiable without DNA. The CDR3 runs 13 residues. Per the germline V gene, CDR1 is SQVTM and CDR2 is ANQGSEA. The CDR3 spells CSVKQGFDQPQHF.

The chain carries TRBV11-2 and TRBJ2-7. The CDR3 covers 13 residues. Germline lookup yields CDR1 SGHAT and CDR2 FQNNGV. CDR3 sequence: CASSFWDSYEQYF.

J is TRBJ2-5 and V is TRBV29-1; TCRdb selects TRBD2, and the lack of DNA leaves this call unchecked. Per germline, CDR1 SQVTM and CDR2 ANQGSEA. This CDR3 is built from 15 residues. CDR3 sequence reads: CSVELQRGGVETQYF.

The rearrangement links TRBV10-3 to TRBJ2-1; TCRdb calls TRBD2, which cannot be checked without DNA. CDR1 ENHRY and CDR2 SYGVKD come from the germline V gene. There are 15 residues in the CDR3. The CDR3 is CAISPSAGVGNEQFF.

The chain combines TRBV15 with TRBJ1-3; TCRdb outputs TRBD1, but without DNA this stays unchecked. Germline V lookup: CDR1 LNHNV, CDR2 YYDKDF (reference sequence). The CDR3 contains 13 residues. Here the CDR3 reads CATSNGQGDTIYF.

J is TRBJ1-5 and V is TRBV6-4; TCRdb returns TRBD1, unconfirmable since there is no DNA. The CDR3 loop spans 14 amino acids. Germline V gives CDR1 MRHNA, CDR2 SNTAGT. CDR3 region: CASSDGGGNQPQHF.

The chain is built from TRBV29-1 and TRBJ2-7. This CDR3 comprises 13 residues. The germline CDR1 and CDR2 sequences are SQVTM and ANQGSEA. CDR3 residues: CSARRTSSYEQYF.

The chain couples TRBV6-6 to TRBJ2-1; TCRdb lists TRBD1, though no DNA is available to test this call. The germline V gene encodes CDR1 MNHNY and CDR2 SVGAGI (reference sequence). This CDR3 has 16 amino acids. The CDR3 region is CASSYSTGGLYNEQFF.

The V call is TRBV7-9, the J call TRBJ1-4; the TCRdb call, TRBD1, lacks DNA for checking. CDR3 length: 15 amino acids. Germline CDR1 is SEHNR and CDR2 is FQNEAQ (reference sequence). CDR3 residues: CASSSPDREKEKLFF.

The chain is built from TRBV27 and TRBJ2-7; TCRdb gives TRBD1 as the D gene, but with no DNA this cannot be confirmed. There are 14 residues in the CDR3. Germline-derived CDR1 and CDR2 are MNHEY and SMNVEV (reference sequence). CDR3 region: CASSPGWDTGEQYF.

This chain connects TRBV5-1 to TRBJ2-7; no DNA is available, so the TRBD1 call from TCRdb remains unchecked. Looked up from germline, CDR1 is SGHRS and CDR2 is YFSETQ. CDR3 size: 15 residues. CDR3 loop: CASSLSSGQHYEQYF.

The gene calls are TRBV28 and TRBJ2-1; TCRdb indicates TRBD2, and absent DNA this call remains unverified. The CDR3 has 12 residues. Germline values: CDR1 MDHEN, CDR2 SYDVKM. CDR3: CASSFLAVKQFF. The complete variable domain, with remaining parts taken from reference TRBV28 and TRBJ2-1, reads DVKVTQSSRYLVKRTGEKVFLECVQDMDHENMFWYRQDPGLGLRLIYFSYDVKMKEKGDIPEGYSVSREKKERFSLILESASTNQTSMYLCASSFLAVKQFFGPGTRLTVL.

The genes are TRBV4-3 and TRBJ2-1; absent DNA, TCRdb's TRBD1 call cannot be checked. CDR3 length: 16 residues. CDR1 is LGHNA and CDR2 is YSLEER in the germline V gene. The CDR3 reads CASSPTTGGSYNEQFF.

This chain uses TRBV7-9 with TRBJ2-3. Germline CDR1 is SEHNR and CDR2 is FQNEAQ (reference sequence). The CDR3 is 15 amino acids. Here the CDR3 reads CASSEVGTVTDTQYF.

The chain couples TRBV4-3 to TRBJ2-5; the TCRdb call, TRBD2, lacks DNA for checking. The CDR3 is 16 residues long. From germline, CDR1 is LGHNA and CDR2 YSLEER. The CDR3 reads CASSQTGLADQETQYF.